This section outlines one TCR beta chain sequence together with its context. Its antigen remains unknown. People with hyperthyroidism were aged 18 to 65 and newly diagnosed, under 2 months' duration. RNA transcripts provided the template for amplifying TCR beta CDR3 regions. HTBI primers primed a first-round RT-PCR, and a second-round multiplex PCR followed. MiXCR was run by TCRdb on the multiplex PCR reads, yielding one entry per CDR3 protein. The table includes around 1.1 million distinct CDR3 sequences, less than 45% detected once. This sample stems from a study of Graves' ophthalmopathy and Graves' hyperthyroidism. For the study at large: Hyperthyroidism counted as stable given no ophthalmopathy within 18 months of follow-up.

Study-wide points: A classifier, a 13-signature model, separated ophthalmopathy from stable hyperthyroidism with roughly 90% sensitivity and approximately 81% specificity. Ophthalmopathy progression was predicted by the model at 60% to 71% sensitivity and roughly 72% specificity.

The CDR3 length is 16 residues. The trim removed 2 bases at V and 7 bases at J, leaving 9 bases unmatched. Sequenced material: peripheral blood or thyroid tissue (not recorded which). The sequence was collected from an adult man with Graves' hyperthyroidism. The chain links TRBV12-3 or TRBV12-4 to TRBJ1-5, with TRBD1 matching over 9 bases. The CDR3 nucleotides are TGTGCCAGCAGTTTATGGGGACAGGGAACATTCCAGCCCCAGCATTTT. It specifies CASSLWGQGTFQPQHF.